This T cell receptor (beta chain) came from a study of cytomegalovirus exposure and HLA in healthy donors (dated by TCRdb to the late 2010s). For context, the study as a whole: In an earlier analysis of several hundred of the donors, 276 Gb of sequence data and 100 million or so unique TCR beta sequences from 150 million to 200 million T cells were reported. The study profiled the T cell repertoires of 550 to 700 subjects by immunosequencing and related them to cytomegalovirus serostatus. Among some 400 genotyped donors of the cohort, an average of about 240,000 unique TCR beta nucleotide sequences were sequenced per donor, about a sixth of them non-productive. An earlier analysis of 500 to 650 of the donors applied high-throughput TCR beta sequencing to assess whether each TCR beta V gene segment acted as functional or pseudogenic. Rather than drawing on any new phenotypic data, the later analysis identified candidate immune exposures from TCR beta sequences and the way those sequences occurred across donors. All discovery cohort repertoires had been generated on a single sequencing platform. In addition to the first cohort of 666 subjects, a separate validation cohort of approximately 130 different subjects was used. Because of strong linkage in the cohort, a handful of DR-DQ haplotypes were treated as single units for association and clustering. Of the roughly 400 genotyped donors, over 65% fell in the genetic ancestry cluster associated with self-reported Caucasian donors. The study aimed to test whether signatures of past pathogen exposure could be identified by cataloging public T cell receptors. The study combined high-throughput TCR immunosequencing, statistical association of individual TCRs with disease status, and machine learning to predict cytomegalovirus infection status. An early release that covered more than 550 HLA-typed donors contained about 300 gigabases of sequencing data and about 84 million unique TCR sequences. Genome-wide SNP genotypes for about three fifths of the roughly 700 donors were used in a later genetic analysis, which treated that subset as a discovery cohort. Donor age, sex, ethnicity and CMV serostatus were compiled together with the repertoire data. In a later analysis, previously published TCR beta repertoires from about 640 donors were re-analyzed and high-resolution HLA genotyping was added so that TCR occurrence patterns could be studied. Typing coverage differed by locus: A, B, C, DRB1 and DQB1 were typed in roughly 629-640 donors, DQA1 in 500 to 550, DPA1 in roughly 590, and DPB1 in 400 to 480. HLA typing included class I and class II loci at four-digit resolution. General findings and caveats noted by the study authors: A further reported finding was that TCR beta sequences accurately predicted the HLA-A and HLA-B alleles for most subjects in the first cohort. In a later analysis, HLA-associated TCR beta chains showed more clonal expansion and lower generation probabilities than non-associated chains that were equally common. Linkage disequilibrium might explain the correlated functional status among segregating V segments, but an unknown experimental factor could not be excluded. The cohort was sequenced for TCR beta chains only, and without alpha or paired-chain data the features that could be detected were limited. In a later analysis, the rate of TCR association differed among HLA loci, with DRB1 alleles having the most associated TCRs and HLA-C alleles having the fewest. Because some donors lacked HLA typing at each locus, the association tests relied only on the typed subset. A later analysis associated 15,000 to 20,000 TCR beta sequences with specific HLA alleles at a false discovery rate of 0.05. Immune exposure information for the cohort was limited to CMV serostatus. Assigning TCR associations to individual alleles was difficult when HLA alleles, especially DR and DQ, strongly co-occurred. Because the 87-base-pair reads could not distinguish some IMGT-functional V segments, including TRBV6-2 and TRBV6-3, those segments were excluded. Across donors, most TCR sequences were observed very rarely, whereas some public TCRs were present in many individuals. Three of the identified cytomegalovirus-associated TCR beta chains were confirmed in vitro to be specific for cytomegalovirus antigens. The classifier was reported to diagnose cytomegalovirus status with high specificity and sensitivity in both the original cohort and the validation cohort. Most CMV-associated TCR beta chains appeared to be HLA-restricted in a later analysis, and the HLA associations seemed to be driven largely by CMV exposure. A group of highly shared sequence variants was considered likely to be a technical artifact of the sequencing pipeline. Broadly in line with IMGT annotations, most TCR beta V segments showed up in productive rearrangements about 87% or about 30% of the time in an earlier analysis of several hundred of the donors. A total of 150 to 200 TCR beta chains were listed by the study as associated with cytomegalovirus. Several of the top co-occurrence clusters appeared to be linked to parvovirus B19, influenza, CMV and Epstein-Barr virus, according to a later analysis. Because counts were too low, about 18 rarely observed V segments, including chromosome 9 orphons, were excluded from the earlier analysis of under 650 of the donors. The authors suggested that the approach could potentially be extended to other disease states and immunological phenotypes. V-gene and J-gene trimming of TCR beta chains was associated with a missense DCLRE1C variant in a later genetic analysis, and the association was replicated in an independent cohort. Roughly uniform sequencing depth across donors was assumed in presence/absence analyses, although this assumption may not hold. A later genetic analysis reported fewer N-insertions in productive TCRs among donors in an Asian-associated ancestry cluster than the 666-donor mean.

Receptor libraries were prepared by the immunoSEQ multiplex PCR assay. A mixture of 60 forward primers for TCR Vbeta segments and 13 reverse primers for TCR Jbeta segments was used in the multiplex PCR. The CDR3 region of rearranged TCR beta genes was amplified from genomic DNA with a multiplex PCR assay. The Illumina HiSeq System was used to sequence the amplified TCR beta libraries as 87-base-pair reads. The source study handled its data this way. A later analysis counted about 80 million unique TCR beta chains across the 670 or so repertoires, and 10 million to 11 million of these chains were shared by at least two donors. To remove PCR and sequencing errors, raw reads were error-corrected and collapsed into unique sequences using a nearest-neighbor algorithm that merged closely related sequences. CDR3 sequences were aligned to IMGT reference sequences to assign V, D and J gene segments. For a sequence to be retained, at least a six-nucleotide match to both a V gene segment and a J gene segment was required. A rearrangement was called productive if the CDR3 had no stop codons and remained in frame with V and J, and every other rearrangement was called non-productive. CDR3 was defined according to IMGT convention as the region running from the second conserved V-encoded cysteine to the conserved J-encoded phenylalanine. The earlier analysis of about 590 of the donors excluded sequences that lacked an unambiguous match to a single V gene segment. In an earlier analysis of some 590 of the donors, a V segment was called functional when productive rearrangements were above 56.7%, and segregating when the standard deviation between donors exceeded 5%. To diagnose cytomegalovirus status from the catalog of TCR beta chain sequences, a statistical classification framework was built. In a later analysis, V and J genes were assigned by comparing TCR nucleotide sequences against IMGT/GENE-DB human TR gene sequences. In a later analysis, CDR3 sequences and most-parsimonious VDJ recombination scenarios were assigned using the TCRdist pipeline. In a later analysis, each TCR beta chain was defined by its CDR3 amino acid sequence together with its V-gene family, and reads without a unique V-gene family were excluded. To address suspected cross-contamination and a sequencing artifact, a later analysis removed 550 to 750 highly shared, low-generation-probability nucleotide sequences. A later analysis calculated a clonal expansion index for each public chain from normalized within-repertoire ranks of inferred template counts. In a later analysis, generation probabilities were computed with a VDJ recombination model fitted to out-of-frame rearrangements, and the resulting probabilities were checked against IGoR. In a later analysis, TCR-TCR, TCR-HLA and TCR-CMV co-occurrence was scored with hypergeometric tests, and a repertoire-size bias correction was applied to TCR pairs. A later analysis estimated false discovery rates by permuting HLA or CMV assignments 20 times. In a later analysis, co-occurring TCRs were grouped using DBSCAN, with TCRdist sequence similarity added in when clustering inside HLA-allele-positive subsets. Co-occurrence clustering excluded repertoires with fewer than 30,000 or more than 120,000 public chains, plus five with anomalous nucleotide sharing. TCRdb holds this immuneACCESS table with in-frame rearrangements only. Some clones are missing; in checked studies, unresolved V genes explain under half, and the rest has no known cause. Clonal size and the V and J genes are those of that table, whereas D and trimming came from the DNA. This sample comprises over 95,000 clones, 65% to 85% of them detected only once. Clones ranked in the top ten supply approximately 3.5% of the sample.

In total, roughly 710 healthy bone marrow donors made up the cohort. Cohort members were all nominally healthy when sampled, although unrecorded immune exposures were likely present. The donor tested CMV seronegative, placing the donor among the 352 seronegative members of the cohort. Every donor gave a peripheral blood sample, and the peripheral blood mononuclear cells from that sample were used for TCR beta sequencing. Genomic DNA extraction from the blood cell samples was performed with the Qiagen DNeasy Blood Extraction Kit. The CDR3 contains 13 residues, cysteine and phenylalanine counted. Only the CDR3 DNA stays, 39 bases, in frame from base 1. V loses 3 bases, J loses 2 bases, and the germline ends lie 10 bases apart. Taken from the germline V gene (reference sequence), the CDR1 and CDR2 loops are GTSNPN and SVGIG. As concerns this clone: This clone's antigen is unknown. The sample holds no much larger clone one base away, and base qualities are not on file. Other DNA sequences from this sample encode an identical CDR3 as well.

The receptor was isolated from a man in his forties or fifties in good health and CMV-seronegative. The chain is made from TRBV30 and TRBJ1-1; TRBD1 is possibly the D segment (6 matching bases). The sample consisted of PBMCs. The nucleotide sequence is given as TGTGCCTGGAGGAGGACAGTCAACACTGAAGCTTTCTTT. Its translation is CAWRRTVNTEAFF. When the CDR3 is completed using the reference TRBV30 and TRBJ1-1 genes on either side, the full variable domain is SQTIHQWPATLVQPVGSPLSLECTVEGTSNPNLYWYRQAAGRGLQLLFYSVGIGQISSEVPQNLSASRPQDRQFILSSKKLLLSDSGFYLCAWRRTVNTEAFFGQGTRLTVV.